Below are 22 T cell receptor beta chains sequenced from a single sample in a study of graft-versus-host responses after intestinal transplantation (dated by TCRdb to the early 2020s). Libraries came from the immunoSEQ multiplex PCR assay. Imported from immuneACCESS, the table was reduced by TCRdb to in-frame sequences with V and J called. These copies leave out some clones; in studies compared against another copy, an unresolved V gene accounts for under half, and the cause of the remainder is not known. The table for this sample lists approximately 100,000 clones; 75% to 90% of them were counted only once. The leading ten clones occupy 0.11% of the sample. The time point label here, explained by the study, means: cells obtained before transplantation from donor or recipient. Their specific antigens are unknown. The sequencing used unstimulated CD4+ T cells sorted from spleen or lymph node cells, collected before intestinal transplant. These receptors all come from a human donor who received an intestinal transplant.

This chain uses TRBV5-8 with TRBJ1-5, with 8 bases fitting TRBD1. V lost 7 bases and J lost 6; bases outside the gene matches: 15. The CDR3 is made up of 16 amino acids. Per germline, CDR1 SGHTS and CDR2 YDEGEE. CDR3: CASQIGVGQGGQPQHF. The DNA of the CDR3 is TGTGCCAGCCAGATCGGCGTCGGACAGGGAGGTCAGCCCCAGCATTTT. Supplemented by reference TRBV5-8 and TRBJ1-5, the full variable domain reads EAGVTQSPTHLIKTRGQQATLRCSPISGHTSVYWYQQALGLGLQFLLWYDEGEERNRGNFPPRFSGRQFPNYSSELNVNALELEDSALYLCASQIGVGQGGQPQHFGDGTRLSIL.

This sequence joins TRBV10-2 and TRBJ2-2; maybe TRBD2 (6 bases). V was shortened by 7 bases and J by 1 base, with 10 bases between the two germline ends. CDR3 size: 14 residues. From germline, CDR1 is WSHSY and CDR2 SAAADI. The DNA for the CDR3 is TGCGCCAGCACCGGGACTGTGAACACCGGGGAGCTGTTTTTT. Its protein is CASTGTVNTGELFF.

The rearrangement uses TRBV19 and TRBJ1-1; unclear D gene. Trimming took off 7 bases at V and 1 base at J, with 7 bases between the two ends. CDR1 and CDR2 from the germline V gene are LNHDA and SQIVND (reference sequence). CDR3 length: 12 residues. The CDR3 spells CASNHRNTEAFF. The CDR3 nucleotides are TGTGCCAGTAACCACAGGAACACTGAAGCTTTCTTT. The variable domain in full, with the rest retrieved from reference TRBV19 and TRBJ1-1, is DGGITQSPKYLFRKEGQNVTLSCEQNLNHDAMYWYRQDPGQGLRLIYYSQIVNDFQKGDIAEGYSVSREKKESFPLTVTSAQKNPTAFYLCASNHRNTEAFFGQGTRLTVV.

The chain combines TRBV7-9 with TRBJ1-5, with 8 bases that match TRBD1. J gave up 3 bases and V 1 base, and 5 bases lay outside the gene matches. Germline V lookup: CDR1 SEHNR, CDR2 FQNEAQ (reference sequence). The CDR3 sequence is 16 residues long. The chain's CDR3 is CASSLDGTGPNQPQHF. The CDR3 bases are TGTGCCAGCAGCTTAGACGGGACAGGACCCAATCAGCCCCAGCATTTT.

This clone was picked up one time. V usage is TRBV10-1 and J usage is TRBJ1-1, with D maybe TRBD1 (6 bases). Germline-derived CDR1 and CDR2 are WNHNN and SYGVQD (reference sequence). The CDR3 loop spans 14 amino acids. Trimming shortened V by 8 bases and J by 4 bases, and 17 bases separated the two germline ends. The DNA of the CDR3 is TGCGCCAGCTCTATGGGGGGGCCGGGCACTGAAGCTTTCTTT. This codes for CASSMGGPGTEAFF.

This chain links TRBV2 with TRBJ2-4; TRBD2 is a possible D gene (5 bases). Trimming removed 6 bases from V and 13 bases from J, with 10 bases in between. This CDR3 comprises 10 residues. Germline V gene lookup returns CDR1 SNHLY and CDR2 FYNNEI. This CDR3 is CASSLLGQYF. CDR3 nucleotides: TGTGCCAGCAGCTTACTAGGGCAGTACTTC.

This rearrangement joins TRBV2 to TRBJ1-2; 8 bases are a match to TRBD1. The length of the CDR3 is 16 residues. Germline V gene data show CDR1 as SNHLY and CDR2 as FYNNEI. V lost 4 bases and J lost 1; bases outside the gene matches: 8. The CDR3, as DNA: TGTGCCAGCAGTGTTTCAGGGGGCGAGGATAACTATGGCTACACCTTC. It yields the protein CASSVSGGEDNYGYTF.

J is TRBJ2-5 and V is TRBV5-4, with D perhaps matching TRBD2 (5 bases). CDR3 size: 13 residues. Trimming pared 4 bases from V and 3 bases from J, leaving 10 bases between. Germline V gives CDR1 SGHNT, CDR2 YYREEE (reference sequence). DNA for the CDR3: TGTGCCAGCAGCGGTGGACTTGAAGAGACCCAGTACTTC. This sequence encodes CASSGGLEETQYF.

This chain links TRBV7-9 with TRBJ1-2; possible D gene TRBD1, 5 bases. V lost 5 bases and J 8 bases, leaving 12 bases between the germline ends. CDR1 and CDR2 (germline): SEHNR, FQNEAQ (reference sequence). The CDR3 runs 12 residues. The CDR3 DNA reads TGTGCCAGCAGCACTCGCGGGGACGGCTACACCTTC. Encoded protein: CASSTRGDGYTF.

This chain uses TRBV12-5 with TRBJ1-5; 8 positions match TRBD1. Germline loops: CDR1 LGHNT, CDR2 FRNRAP. The V and J ends lost 0 bases and 6 bases, in that order; junction bases with no gene match: 13. The CDR3 totals 18 residues. The CDR3 protein is CASGLVLDGQGGFQPQHF. The CDR3 coding sequence is TGTGCTAGTGGTTTGGTACTGGACGGACAGGGCGGGTTTCAGCCCCAGCATTTT.

The rearrangement links TRBV6-5 to TRBJ1-5; the D is unclear. Trimming removed 2 bases at V and 3 bases at J, with 8 bases between. The germline CDR1 and CDR2 sequences are MNHEY and SVGAGI. The CDR3 runs to 14 residues. CDR3 in amino acids: CASSYARSNQPQHF. CDR3 sequence (DNA): TGTGCCAGCAGTTACGCCCGGTCCAATCAGCCCCAGCATTTT.

The chain joins TRBV9 to TRBJ1-3; 7 positions match TRBD1. V shed 4 bases, J shed 4 bases, and the junction held 8 bases outside the gene matches. The CDR3 runs 15 residues. The germline V gene has CDR1 SGDLS and CDR2 YYNGEE. The CDR3 loop is CASSYPRTGGNTIYF. The CDR3 DNA sequence: TGTGCCAGCAGCTACCCCCGGACAGGCGGAAACACCATATATTTT.

V and J are TRBV7-3 and TRBJ2-2; D perhaps matches TRBD1 (6 bases). The germline V gene encodes CDR1 SGHTA and CDR2 FQGTGA. Trimming took 5 bases from V and 1 from J, leaving 8 bases between them. There are 14 residues in the CDR3. The CDR3 protein is CASSRTVNTGELFF. The DNA for the CDR3 is TGTGCCAGCAGCCGGACAGTGAACACCGGGGAGCTGTTTTTT.

This chain joins TRBV4-2 and TRBJ1-4, with D possibly matching TRBD1 (5 bases). V dropped 0 bases and J dropped 0 bases, with 14 bases sitting between them. The germline CDR1 and CDR2 sequences are LGHNA and YNFKEQ. The CDR3 sequence is 18 residues long. CDR3 DNA sequence: TGTGCCAGCAGCCAAGAAAAAGCAGGGTTGGCAACTAATGAAAAACTGTTTTTT. Its translation is CASSQEKAGLATNEKLFF.

This clone was seen a handful of times. This chain joins TRBV5-1 and TRBJ2-2; D is unresolved. The CDR3 length is 12 residues. Germline loops: CDR1 SGHRS, CDR2 YFSETQ. V lost 4 bases and J 5 bases, leaving 6 bases between the germline ends. The CDR3 region has the DNA TGCGCCAGCAGCATTTCGACCGGGGAGCTGTTTTTT. Encoded protein: CASSISTGELFF.

The chain joins TRBV5-1 to TRBJ1-2, with D perhaps TRBD1 (6 bases). The CDR3 runs 13 residues. Trimming took 0 bases from V and 8 from J, leaving 11 bases between them. Germline values: CDR1 SGHRS, CDR2 YFSETQ. The CDR3 DNA is TGCGCCAGCAGCTTGGCCGCGGGGGGCGGCTACACCTTC. Translated, it gives CASSLAAGGGYTF.

The table lists this clone with a count of one. The chain recombines TRBV5-1 with TRBJ2-3; TRBD2 agrees at 9 bases. V shed 6 bases, J shed 0 bases, and the junction held 11 bases outside the gene matches. Per the germline V gene, CDR1 is SGHRS and CDR2 is YFSETQ. The CDR3 sequence is 17 residues long. The CDR3 DNA reads TGCGCCAGCAAACCCTTGGGACTAGCATCTAGCACAGATACGCAGTATTTT. It is translated as CASKPLGLASSTDTQYF. The full variable domain, completed using reference TRBV5-1 and TRBJ2-3, is KAGVTQTPRYLIKTRGQQVTLSCSPISGHRSVSWYQQTPGQGLQFLFEYFSETQRNKGNFPGRFSGRQFSNSRSEMNVSTLELGDSALYLCASKPLGLASSTDTQYFGPGTRLTVL.

This chain uses TRBV10-1 with TRBJ2-4; TRBD2 aligns across 11 bases. The CDR3 is 15 amino acids. Germline CDR1 is WNHNN and CDR2 is SYGVQD (reference sequence). V dropped 9 bases and J dropped 4; count of bases not matched to a gene: 8. The CDR3 spells CASIPSGGTKNIQYF. DNA for the CDR3: TGCGCCAGTATACCTAGCGGGGGGACTAAAAACATTCAGTACTTC.

The V and J genes are TRBV5-6 and TRBJ2-1; D perhaps matches TRBD2 (5 bases). CDR1 and CDR2 (germline): SGHDT, YYEEEE. The V gene lost 1 base and the J gene lost 2 bases, with 13 bases spanning the gap. The CDR3 runs 16 residues. DNA for the CDR3: TGTGCCAGCAGCTTGAGACGGGGTATGACCTACAATGAGCAGTTCTTC. Its protein is CASSLRRGMTYNEQFF.

This clone was picked up one time. Here the CDR3 DNA reads TGTGCCAGCAGACGAGCGGGGCAGGAGACCCAGTACTTC. Its protein is CASRRAGQETQYF. The chain joins TRBV5-6 to TRBJ2-5; TRBD2 aligns across 7 bases. The CDR3 loop spans 13 amino acids. V was pared by 5 bases and J by 5 bases, with 6 bases of the junction left unmatched. From germline, CDR1 is SGHDT and CDR2 YYEEEE.

The V call is TRBV5-1, the J call TRBJ2-5; 9 bases fit TRBD1. Germline CDR1 and CDR2: SGHRS and YFSETQ. Unmatched junction bases numbered 11, after V lost 6 bases and J lost 5 bases. The CDR3 covers 15 residues. The CDR3 here is CASTTTGGWGETQYF. The CDR3 region has the DNA TGCGCCAGCACAACTACAGGGGGCTGGGGTGAGACCCAGTACTTC.

The rearrangement links TRBV19 to TRBJ1-6, with D perhaps matching TRBD1 (6 bases). Germline assignment: CDR1 LNHDA and CDR2 SQIVND (reference sequence). The CDR3 covers 13 residues. V gave up 7 bases and J gave up 8 bases, with 12 bases separating them. The DNA of the CDR3 is TGTGCCAGTACCCAGGGGTGGGATTCACCCCTCCACTTT. Protein product: CASTQGWDSPLHF.